Detailed here is one T cell receptor (beta chain). The clone's antigen remains unknown. No qualities accompany the bases; no much larger clone lies one base away. Library preparation used the immunoSEQ multiplex PCR assay. In TCRdb, the immuneACCESS table is reduced to in-frame sequences with V and J assigned. These tables do not hold every clone; where another copy was compared, an unresolved V gene accounts for under half, and the others remain unexplained. The sample includes 8,500 to 14,000 clones, with roughly 90% observed a single time. The ten largest clonotypes hold roughly 2.4% of the sample. The sample is drawn from a study of tumor T cells in aggressive B-cell lymphoma (dated by TCRdb to 2015 to 2018). Trimming costs V 1 base and J 7 bases, and their ends lie 23 bases apart. Spanning cysteine to phenylalanine, the CDR3 consists of 17 amino acids. Only the CDR3 portion is preserved as DNA: 51 bases, with reading frame beginning at the first base. Sequences SGHVS (CDR1) and FNYEAQ (CDR2) are obtained from the germline V gene.

Here the chain combines TRBV7-6 and TRBJ2-7, with TRBD2 as a weak D call on 7 bases. Material for sequencing was tumor tissue. This clonotype was obtained from an adult with diffuse large B cell lymphoma. The sequenced DNA is TGTGCCAGCAGCTTAGGAGGGGCAGCGGGACTCACAGGGGAGCAGTACTTC. Its product reads: CASSLGGAAGLTGEQYF.